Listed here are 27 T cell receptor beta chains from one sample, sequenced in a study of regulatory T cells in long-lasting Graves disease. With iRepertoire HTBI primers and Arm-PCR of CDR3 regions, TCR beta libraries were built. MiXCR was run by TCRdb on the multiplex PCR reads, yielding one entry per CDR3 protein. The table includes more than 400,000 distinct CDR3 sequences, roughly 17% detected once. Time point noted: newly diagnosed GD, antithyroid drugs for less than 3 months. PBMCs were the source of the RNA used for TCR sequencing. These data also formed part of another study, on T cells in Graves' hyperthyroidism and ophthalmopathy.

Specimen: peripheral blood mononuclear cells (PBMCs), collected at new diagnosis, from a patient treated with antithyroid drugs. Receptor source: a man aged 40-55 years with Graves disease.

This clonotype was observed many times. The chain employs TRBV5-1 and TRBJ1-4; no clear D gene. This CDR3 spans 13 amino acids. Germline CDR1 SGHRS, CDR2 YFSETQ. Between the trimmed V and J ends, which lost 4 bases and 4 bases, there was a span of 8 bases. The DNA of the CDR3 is TGCGCCAGCAGCGCGGGAAGTAATGAAAAACTGTTTTTT. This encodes CASSAGSNEKLFF.

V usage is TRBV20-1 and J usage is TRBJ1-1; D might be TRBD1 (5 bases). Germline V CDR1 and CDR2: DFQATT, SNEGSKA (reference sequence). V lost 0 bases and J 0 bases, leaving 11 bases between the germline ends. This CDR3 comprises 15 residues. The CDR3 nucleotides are TGCAGTGCTAGAGATCTTGGCAGGGTGAACACTGAAGCTTTCTTT. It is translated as CSARDLGRVNTEAFF.

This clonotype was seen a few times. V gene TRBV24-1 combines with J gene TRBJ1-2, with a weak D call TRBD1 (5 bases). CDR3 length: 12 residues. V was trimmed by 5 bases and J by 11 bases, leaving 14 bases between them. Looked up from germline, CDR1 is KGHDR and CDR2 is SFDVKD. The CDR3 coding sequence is TGTGCCACCAGTGTTGCGGGACTCCAATACACCTTC. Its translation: CATSVAGLQYTF.

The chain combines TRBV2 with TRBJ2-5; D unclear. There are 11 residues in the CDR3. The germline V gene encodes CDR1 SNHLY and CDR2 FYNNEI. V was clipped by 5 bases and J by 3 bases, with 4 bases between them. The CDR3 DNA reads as TGTGCCAGCAGTCACAAAGAGACCCAGTACTTC. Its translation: CASSHKETQYF. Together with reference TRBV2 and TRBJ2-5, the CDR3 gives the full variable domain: EPEVTQTPSHQVTQMGQEVILRCVPISNHLYFYWYRQILGQKVEFLVSFYNNEISEKSEIFDDQFSVERPDGSNFTLKIRSTKLEDSAMYFCASSHKETQYFGPGTRLLVL.

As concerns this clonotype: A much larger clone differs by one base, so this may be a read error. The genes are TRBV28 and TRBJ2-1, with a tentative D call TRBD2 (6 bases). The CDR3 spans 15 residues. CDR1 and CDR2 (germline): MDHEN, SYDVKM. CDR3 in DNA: TGTGCCGGCAGTTTATATGGGGGGATCTACAATGAGCAGTTCTTC. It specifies CAGSLYGGIYNEQFF.

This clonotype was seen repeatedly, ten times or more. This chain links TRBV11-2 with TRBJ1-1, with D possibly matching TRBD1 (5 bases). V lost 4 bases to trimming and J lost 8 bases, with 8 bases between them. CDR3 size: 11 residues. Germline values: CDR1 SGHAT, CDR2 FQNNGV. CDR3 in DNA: TGTGCCAGCAGCTCGCAGGGCGAAGCTTTCTTT. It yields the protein CASSSQGEAFF.

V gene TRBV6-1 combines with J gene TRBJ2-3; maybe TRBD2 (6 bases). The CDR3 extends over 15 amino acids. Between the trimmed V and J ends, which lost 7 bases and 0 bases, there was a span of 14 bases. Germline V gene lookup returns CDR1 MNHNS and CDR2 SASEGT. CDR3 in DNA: TGTGCCAGCACAAAGCGGGCCGCTAGCACAGATACGCAGTATTTT. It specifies CASTKRAASTDTQYF.

CDR3 in DNA: TGCAGTGCTAGAGCCAGGGGTCAATCACCCCTCCACTTT. Translated, it gives CSARARGQSPLHF. This chain joins TRBV20-1 and TRBJ1-6; a possible D gene is TRBD1 (6 bases). There are 13 residues in the CDR3. V lost 1 base to trimming and J lost 10 bases, with 11 bases between them. Germline CDR1 reads DFQATT; CDR2 reads SNEGSKA (reference sequence).

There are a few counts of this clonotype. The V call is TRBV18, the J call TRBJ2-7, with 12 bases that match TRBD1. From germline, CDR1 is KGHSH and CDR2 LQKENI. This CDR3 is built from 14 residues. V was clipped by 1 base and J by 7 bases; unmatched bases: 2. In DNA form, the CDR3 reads TGTGCCAGCTCACCACGGGACAGGGGGCGAGAGCAGTACTTC. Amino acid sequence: CASSPRDRGREQYF.

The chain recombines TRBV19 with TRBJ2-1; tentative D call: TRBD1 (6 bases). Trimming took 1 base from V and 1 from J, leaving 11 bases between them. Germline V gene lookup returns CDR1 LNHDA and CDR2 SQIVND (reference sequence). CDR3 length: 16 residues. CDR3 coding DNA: TGTGCCAGTAGTATAGCTGGGGGCTCTTCCTACAATGAGCAGTTCTTC. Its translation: CASSIAGGSSYNEQFF.

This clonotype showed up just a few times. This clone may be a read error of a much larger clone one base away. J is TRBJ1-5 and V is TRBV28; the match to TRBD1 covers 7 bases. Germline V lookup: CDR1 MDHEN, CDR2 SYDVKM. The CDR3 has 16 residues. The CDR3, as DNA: TGTGCCAACAGTTTCAGCGTCAGGGGGGAAAATCAGCCCCAGCATTTT. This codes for CANSFSVRGENQPQHF.

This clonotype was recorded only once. CDR3 DNA sequence: TGTGCCAGCAGTCCCACCTCGGGGCTCGGATTGAACATTCAGTACTTC. Translated: CASSPTSGLGLNIQYF. This chain uses TRBV6-1 with TRBJ2-4; either TRBD1 or TRBD2 may fit D (5 bases each). The CDR3 has 16 residues. Looked up from germline, CDR1 is MNHNS and CDR2 is SASEGT. The V gene lost 5 bases and the J gene lost 7 bases, with 21 bases spanning the gap.

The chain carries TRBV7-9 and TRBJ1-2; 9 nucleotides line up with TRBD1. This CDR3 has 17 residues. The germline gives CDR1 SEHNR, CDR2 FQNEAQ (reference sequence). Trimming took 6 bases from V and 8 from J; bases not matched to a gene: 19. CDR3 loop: CASSEWTGDTGGRGYTF. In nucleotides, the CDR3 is TGTGCCAGCAGTGAATGGACAGGGGACACCGGGGGCAGGGGCTACACCTTC.

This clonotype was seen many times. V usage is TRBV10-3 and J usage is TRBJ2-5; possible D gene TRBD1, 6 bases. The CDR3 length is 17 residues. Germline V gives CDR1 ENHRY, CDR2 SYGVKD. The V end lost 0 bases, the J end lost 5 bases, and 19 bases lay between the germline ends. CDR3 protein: CAISESNRQGSGETQYF. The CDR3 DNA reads TGTGCCATCAGTGAGTCGAACCGCCAGGGGTCCGGGGAGACCCAGTACTTC.

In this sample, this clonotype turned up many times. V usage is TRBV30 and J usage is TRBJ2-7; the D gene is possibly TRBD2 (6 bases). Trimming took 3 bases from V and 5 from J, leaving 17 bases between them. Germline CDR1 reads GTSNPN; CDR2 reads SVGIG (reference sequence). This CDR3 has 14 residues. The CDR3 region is CAWRRRGVSNEQYF. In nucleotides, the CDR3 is TGTGCCTGGAGGAGGAGGGGAGTATCTAACGAGCAGTACTTC.

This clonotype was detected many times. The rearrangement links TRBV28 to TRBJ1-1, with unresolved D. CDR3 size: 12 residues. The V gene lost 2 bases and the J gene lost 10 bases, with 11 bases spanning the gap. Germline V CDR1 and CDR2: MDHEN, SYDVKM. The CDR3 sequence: CASSLRERGAFF. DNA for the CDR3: TGTGCCAGCAGTTTAAGGGAGAGAGGAGCTTTCTTT. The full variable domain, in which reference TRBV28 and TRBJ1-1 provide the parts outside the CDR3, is DVKVTQSSRYLVKRTGEKVFLECVQDMDHENMFWYRQDPGLGLRLIYFSYDVKMKEKGDIPEGYSVSREKKERFSLILESASTNQTSMYLCASSLRERGAFFGQGTRLTVV.

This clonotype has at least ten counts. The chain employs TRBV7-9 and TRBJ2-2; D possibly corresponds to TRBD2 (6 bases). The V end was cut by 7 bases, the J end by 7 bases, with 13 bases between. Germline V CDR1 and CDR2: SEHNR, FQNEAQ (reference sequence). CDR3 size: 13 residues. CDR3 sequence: CASNGRTVGELFF. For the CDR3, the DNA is TGTGCCAGCAACGGGAGAACGGTCGGGGAGCTGTTTTTT.

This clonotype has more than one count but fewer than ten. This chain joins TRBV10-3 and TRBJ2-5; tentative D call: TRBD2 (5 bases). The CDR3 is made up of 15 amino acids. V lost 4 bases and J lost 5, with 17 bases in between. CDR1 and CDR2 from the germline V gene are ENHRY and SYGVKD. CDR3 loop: CAISGLRGSGETQYF. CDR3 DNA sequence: TGTGCCATCAGTGGCCTCAGAGGGTCCGGGGAGACCCAGTACTTC.

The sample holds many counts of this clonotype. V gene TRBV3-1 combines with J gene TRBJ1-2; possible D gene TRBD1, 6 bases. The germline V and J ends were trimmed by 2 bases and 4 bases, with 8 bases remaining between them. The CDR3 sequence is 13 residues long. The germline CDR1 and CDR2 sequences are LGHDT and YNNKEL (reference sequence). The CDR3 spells CASSQPGAYGYTF. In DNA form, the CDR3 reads TGTGCCAGCAGCCAACCAGGGGCCTATGGCTACACCTTC.

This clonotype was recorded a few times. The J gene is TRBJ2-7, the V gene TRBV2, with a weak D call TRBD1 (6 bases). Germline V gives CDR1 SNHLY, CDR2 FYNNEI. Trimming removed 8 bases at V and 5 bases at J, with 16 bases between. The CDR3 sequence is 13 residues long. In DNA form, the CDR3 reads TGTGCCAGCCTACTGTTCAGGGACAACGAGCAGTACTTC. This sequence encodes CASLLFRDNEQYF.

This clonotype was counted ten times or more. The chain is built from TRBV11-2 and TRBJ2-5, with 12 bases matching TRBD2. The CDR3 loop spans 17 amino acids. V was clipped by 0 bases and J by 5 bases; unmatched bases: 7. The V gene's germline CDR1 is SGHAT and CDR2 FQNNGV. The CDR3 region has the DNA TGTGCCAGCAGCTTAGAGCCTAGCGGGAGGGCCAGGGAGACCCAGTACTTC. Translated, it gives CASSLEPSGRARETQYF.

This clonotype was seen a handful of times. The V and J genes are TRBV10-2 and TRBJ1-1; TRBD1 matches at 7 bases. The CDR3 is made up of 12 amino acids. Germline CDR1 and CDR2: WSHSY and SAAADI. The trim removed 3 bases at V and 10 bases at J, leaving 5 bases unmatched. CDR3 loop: CASSEGGGPAFF. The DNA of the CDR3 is TGCGCCAGCAGTGAAGGGGGCGGCCCAGCTTTCTTT.

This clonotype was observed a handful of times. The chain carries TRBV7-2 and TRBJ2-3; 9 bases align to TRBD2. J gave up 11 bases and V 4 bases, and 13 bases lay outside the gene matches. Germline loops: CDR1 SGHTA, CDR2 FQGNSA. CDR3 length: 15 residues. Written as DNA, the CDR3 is TGTGCCAGCAGCTCGTCCAGCGGGAGGCTTCTCGTGCAGTATTTT. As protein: CASSSSSGRLLVQYF. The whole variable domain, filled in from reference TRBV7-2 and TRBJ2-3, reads GAGVSQSPSNKVTEKGKDVELRCDPISGHTALYWYRQSLGQGLEFLIYFQGNSAPDKSGLPSDRFSAERTGGSVSTLTIQRTQQEDSAVYLCASSSSSGRLLVQYFGPGTRLTVL.

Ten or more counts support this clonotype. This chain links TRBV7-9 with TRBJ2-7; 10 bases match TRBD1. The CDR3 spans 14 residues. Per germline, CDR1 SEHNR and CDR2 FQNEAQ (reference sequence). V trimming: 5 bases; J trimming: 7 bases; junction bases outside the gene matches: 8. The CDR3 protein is CASSLDRGLREQYF. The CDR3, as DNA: TGTGCCAGCAGCCTCGACAGGGGGCTTCGGGAGCAGTACTTC.

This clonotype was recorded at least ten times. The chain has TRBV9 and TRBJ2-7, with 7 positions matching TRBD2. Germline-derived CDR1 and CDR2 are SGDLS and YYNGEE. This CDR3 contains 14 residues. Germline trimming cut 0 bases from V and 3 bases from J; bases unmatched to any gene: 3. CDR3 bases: TGTGCCAGCAGCGTAGCGGGAGGCAACTACGAGCAGTACTTC. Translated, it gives CASSVAGGNYEQYF. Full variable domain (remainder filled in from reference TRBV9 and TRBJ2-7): DSGVTQTPKHLITATGQRVTLRCSPRSGDLSVYWYQQSLDQGLQFLIQYYNGEERAKGNILERFSAQQFPDLHSELNLSSLELGDSALYFCASSVAGGNYEQYFGPGTRLTVT.

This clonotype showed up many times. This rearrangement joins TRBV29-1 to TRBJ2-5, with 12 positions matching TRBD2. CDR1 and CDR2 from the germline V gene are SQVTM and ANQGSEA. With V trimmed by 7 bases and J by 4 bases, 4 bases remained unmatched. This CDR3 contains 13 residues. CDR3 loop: CSAGGLAGETQYF. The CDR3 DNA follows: TGCAGCGCCGGGGGACTAGCGGGAGAGACCCAGTACTTC.

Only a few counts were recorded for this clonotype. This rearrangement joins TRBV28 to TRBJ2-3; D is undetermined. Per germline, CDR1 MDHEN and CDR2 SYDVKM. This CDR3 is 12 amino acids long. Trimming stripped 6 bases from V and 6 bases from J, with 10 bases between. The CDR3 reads CASSVDFDTQYF. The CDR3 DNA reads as TGTGCCAGCAGCGTAGACTTCGATACGCAGTATTTT.